The T cell receptor beta chain described here comes from a study of breast tumors, draining lymph nodes, adjacent tissues. A word on this clonotype: Its antigen is currently unknown. At one end the junction does not follow the germline gene, possibly because of a read error.

TCRdb processed the multiplex PCR reads anew with MiXCR; each CDR3 protein has one entry. Among about 130,000 distinct CDR3 sequences, 21% were seen once, and the ten largest hold roughly 2.4%. Breast cancer patients provided tissue from their axillary draining lymph nodes. The CDR3 length is 15 residues. Germline CDR1 and CDR2: DFQATT and SNEGSKA (reference sequence). Overall study results and limits: Compared with basal-like, luminal-like tumors shared significantly more repertoire with nontumor tissue.

This TCR derives from a female donor with breast cancer. Some clones in this sample may be carry-over from other donors' samples. The sample consisted of axillary lymph node tissue. The chain joins TRBV20-1 to TRBJ2-3; D uncertain. The CDR3 loop is CSARAQRESTDAQYF. The CDR3 nucleotides are TGCAGTGCTAGAGCACAACGAGAGAGCACAGATGCGCAGTATTTT.